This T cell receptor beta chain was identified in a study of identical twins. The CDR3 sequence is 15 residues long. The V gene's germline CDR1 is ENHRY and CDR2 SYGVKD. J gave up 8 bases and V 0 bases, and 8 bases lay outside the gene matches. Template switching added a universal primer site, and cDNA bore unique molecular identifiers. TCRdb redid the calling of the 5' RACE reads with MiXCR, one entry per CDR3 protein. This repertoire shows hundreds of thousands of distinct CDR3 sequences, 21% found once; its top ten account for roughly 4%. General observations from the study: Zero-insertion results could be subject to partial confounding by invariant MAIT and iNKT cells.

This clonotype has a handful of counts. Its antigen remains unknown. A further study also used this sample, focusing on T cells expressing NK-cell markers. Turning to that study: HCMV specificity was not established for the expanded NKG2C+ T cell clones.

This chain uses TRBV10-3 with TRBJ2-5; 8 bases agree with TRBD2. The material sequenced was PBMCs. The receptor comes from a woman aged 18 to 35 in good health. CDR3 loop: CAISESTSAGRTQYF. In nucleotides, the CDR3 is TGTGCCATCAGTGAGTCGACTAGCGCAGGGAGAACCCAGTACTTC.